This TCR beta chain derives from a study of blood T cell repertoires in COVID-19. Study background: Donors in the United States, Italy and Spain gave samples during acute or convalescent COVID-19.

In assigning cohorts, the study relied on participant-reported clinical history. In the study's own analysis: Amplification with reference gene primers provided the estimates of nucleated cell counts. Generated by immunoSEQ multiplex PCR, the TCRdb table keeps only in-frame clones and is missing some. V and J calls and clone size are given by that table; D and trimming were obtained from the DNA. The sample lists 250,000 to 300,000 clones; over 80% were seen once. The sequence derives from a human donor in a cohort exposed to, infected with or recovered from COVID-19 (not recorded which). The donor label of this sample is uncertain. What was sequenced was PBMCs or T cells enriched from blood (not recorded which).

The CDR3 protein is CASSDLAGGLNEQFF. Here the CDR3 DNA reads TGTGCCAGCAGTGATTTGGCGGGGGGGCTCAATGAGCAGTTCTTC. This chain connects TRBV2 to TRBJ2-1, with 9 bases matching TRBD2. CDR3 length: 15 residues. Trimming cost V 3 bases and J 6 bases; bases outside gene matches: 6. Germline V gene sequence: CDR1 SNHLY, CDR2 FYNNEI.